Listed below are T cell receptor beta chains from one sample, sequenced in a study of identical twins. MiXCR, applied by TCRdb to the 5' RACE reads, yields one record per CDR3 protein. The table shows roughly 700,000 distinct CDR3 sequences, with 8.6% occurring only once. This sample was shared with a second study, whose subject was yellow fever vaccine responses in identical twins.

Sequenced input: PBMCs. All receptors come from a woman between 18 and 29 years old in good health. Each CDR3 is given with its conserved first and last residue.

v_gene: TRBV4-2; j_gene: TRBJ2-3; CDR3aa: CASSQVQGAPDTQYF
v_gene: TRBV4-3; j_gene: TRBJ2-3; CDR3aa: CASSLRDSPSTDTQYF
v_gene: TRBV20-1; j_gene: TRBJ1-4; CDR3aa: CSARQDGGEKLFF
v_gene: TRBV7-8; j_gene: TRBJ1-6; CDR3aa: CASSLRTVYNSPLHF
v_gene: TRBV28; j_gene: TRBJ1-1; CDR3aa: CASTSVSDIAFF
v_gene: TRBV6-2/TRBV6-3; j_gene: TRBJ2-7; CDR3aa: CASRQTGTYEQYF
v_gene: TRBV2; j_gene: TRBJ2-7; CDR3aa: CASTIRGLSYEQYF
v_gene: TRBV29-1; j_gene: TRBJ2-1; CDR3aa: CSVRLAGNNEQFF
v_gene: TRBV15; j_gene: TRBJ2-3; CDR3aa: CATSTITRDRVEDTQYF
v_gene: TRBV20-1; j_gene: TRBJ2-4; CDR3aa: CSAIRQGAKNIQYF
v_gene: TRBV29-1; j_gene: TRBJ2-5; CDR3aa: CSVEGLPYQETQYF
v_gene: TRBV6-1; j_gene: TRBJ1-1; CDR3aa: CASRESPGRTEAFF
v_gene: TRBV2; j_gene: TRBJ2-4; CDR3aa: CASRTQGNIQYF
v_gene: TRBV2; j_gene: TRBJ2-7; CDR3aa: CASSGVPGTGSYEQYF
v_gene: TRBV10-2; j_gene: TRBJ2-2; CDR3aa: CASSVLADTGELFF
v_gene: TRBV6-5; j_gene: TRBJ2-7; CDR3aa: CASSYDSGQGMPYEQYF
v_gene: TRBV5-5; j_gene: TRBJ2-3; CDR3aa: CASSFYGSGTDTQYF
v_gene: TRBV6-1; j_gene: TRBJ2-3; CDR3aa: CASSDAGTRSDTQYF
v_gene: TRBV5-1; j_gene: TRBJ2-2; CDR3aa: CASSPQTGGAKNTGELFF
v_gene: TRBV7-8; j_gene: TRBJ1-5; CDR3aa: CASSLMGHDNQPQHF
v_gene: TRBV7-3; j_gene: TRBJ2-5; CDR3aa: CASSLSYMETQYF
v_gene: TRBV3-1; j_gene: TRBJ1-1; CDR3aa: CASSQTRGEAFF
v_gene: TRBV29-1; j_gene: TRBJ1-1; CDR3aa: CSVDYKGDTEAFF
v_gene: TRBV7-2; j_gene: TRBJ1-4; CDR3aa: CASSLAPTGEKLFF
v_gene: TRBV28; j_gene: TRBJ2-1; CDR3aa: CASSSPGLAYNEQFF
v_gene: TRBV20-1; j_gene: TRBJ2-7; CDR3aa: CSARDRNWRREEDRYEQYF
v_gene: TRBV7-2; j_gene: TRBJ2-3; CDR3aa: CASSPGTHVDTQYF
v_gene: TRBV6-4; j_gene: TRBJ2-2; CDR3aa: CASSDRDGNTGELFF